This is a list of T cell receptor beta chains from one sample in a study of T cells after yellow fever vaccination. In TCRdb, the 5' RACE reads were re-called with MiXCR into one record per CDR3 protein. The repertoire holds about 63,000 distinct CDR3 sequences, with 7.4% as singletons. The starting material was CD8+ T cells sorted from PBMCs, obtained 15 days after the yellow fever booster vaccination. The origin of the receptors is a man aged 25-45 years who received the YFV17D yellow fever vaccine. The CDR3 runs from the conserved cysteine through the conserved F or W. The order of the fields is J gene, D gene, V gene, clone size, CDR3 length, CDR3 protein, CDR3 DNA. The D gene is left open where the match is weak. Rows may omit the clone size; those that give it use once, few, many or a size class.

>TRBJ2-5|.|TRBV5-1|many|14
CASTLTGSQETQYF
TGCGCCAGCACCTTAACGGGATCTCAAGAGACCCAGTACTTC
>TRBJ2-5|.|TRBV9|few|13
CASSGRVGETQYF
TGTGCCAGCAGCGGCCGGGTGGGTGAGACCCAGTACTTC
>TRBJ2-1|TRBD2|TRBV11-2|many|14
CASRLAGTYNEQFF
TGTGCCAGCAGGCTAGCGGGGACTTACAATGAGCAGTTCTTC
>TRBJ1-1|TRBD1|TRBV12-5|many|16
CASGTRGVGENTEAFF
TGTGCTAGTGGAACCAGGGGGGTTGGGGAGAACACTGAAGCTTTCTTT
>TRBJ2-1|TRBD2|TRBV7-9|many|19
CASSTPNFSGRTIANEQFF
TGTGCCAGCAGCACACCTAATTTTAGCGGGAGAACGATCGCCAATGAGCAGTTCTTC
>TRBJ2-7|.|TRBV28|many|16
CASSLTLGENSYEQYF
TGTGCCAGCAGTTTAACTCTTGGGGAGAACTCTTACGAGCAGTACTTC
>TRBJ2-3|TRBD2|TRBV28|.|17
CASSLLVLAGGSDTQYF
TGTGCCAGCAGTTTACTTGTATTAGCGGGAGGTTCAGATACGCAGTATTTT
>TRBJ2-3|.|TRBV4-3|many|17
CASSRDGQATSTDTQYF
TGCGCCAGCAGCCGCGACGGGCAGGCGACTAGCACAGATACGCAGTATTTT
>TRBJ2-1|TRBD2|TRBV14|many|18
CASSQDRGGLDSYNEQFF
TGTGCCAGCAGCCAAGATCGGGGGGGCCTCGACTCCTACAATGAGCAGTTCTTC
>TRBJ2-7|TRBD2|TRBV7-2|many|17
CASSSATSGRFRGEQYF
TGTGCCAGCAGCTCCGCGACTAGCGGGAGATTCAGAGGCGAGCAGTACTTC
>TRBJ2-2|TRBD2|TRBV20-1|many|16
CSARAEGLENTGELFF
TGCAGTGCTAGAGCCGAGGGACTAGAGAACACCGGGGAGCTGTTTTTT
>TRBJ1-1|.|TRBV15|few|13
CATSRVPNTEAFF
TGTGCCACCAGCCGAGTTCCGAACACTGAAGCTTTCTTT
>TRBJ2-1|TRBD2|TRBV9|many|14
CASAPGGSYNEQFF
TGTGCCAGCGCGCCGGGAGGTTCGTACAATGAGCAGTTCTTC
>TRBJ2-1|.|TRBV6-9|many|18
CASSSIVVFQGQPNEQFF
TGTGCCAGCAGTTCCATCGTAGTGTTCCAGGGCCAGCCAAATGAGCAGTTCTTC
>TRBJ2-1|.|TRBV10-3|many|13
CATRDPGADEQFF
TGTGCCACCAGAGACCCGGGGGCAGATGAGCAGTTCTTC
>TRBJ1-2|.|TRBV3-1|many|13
CASSQVGGRGYTF
TGTGCCAGCAGCCAAGTAGGAGGACGGGGCTACACCTTC
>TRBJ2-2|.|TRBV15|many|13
CATSRDGAGELFF
TGTGCCACCAGCAGAGATGGGGCCGGGGAGCTGTTTTTT
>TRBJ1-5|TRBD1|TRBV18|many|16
CASSPSGQVRDQPQHF
TGTGCCAGCTCACCGTCCGGACAGGTGAGAGATCAGCCCCAGCATTTT
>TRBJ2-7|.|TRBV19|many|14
CASSIGFMGDEQYF
TGTGCCAGTAGTATAGGCTTTATGGGGGACGAGCAGTACTTC
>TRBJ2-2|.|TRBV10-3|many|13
CASRTENTGELFF
TGTGCCTCCCGGACAGAGAACACCGGGGAGCTGTTTTTT
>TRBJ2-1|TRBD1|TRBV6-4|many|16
CASSAEGQGAFNEQFF
TGTGCCAGCAGTGCAGAGGGACAGGGGGCTTTCAATGAGCAGTTCTTC
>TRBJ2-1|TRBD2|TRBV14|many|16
CASSFSTSTFYNEQFF
TGTGCCAGCAGCTTCTCGACTAGCACGTTCTACAATGAGCAGTTCTTC
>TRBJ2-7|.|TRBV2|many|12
CASSEALAGLNF
TGTGCCAGCAGTGAAGCGCTGGCAGGGCTGAACTTC
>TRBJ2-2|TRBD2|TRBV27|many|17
CASSFGGGGLNTGELFF
TGTGCCAGCAGTTTTGGGGGGGGAGGTTTGAACACCGGGGAGCTGTTTTTT
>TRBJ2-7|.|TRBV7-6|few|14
CASSRTWGADEQYF
TGTGCCAGCAGCCGAACATGGGGGGCCGACGAGCAGTACTTC
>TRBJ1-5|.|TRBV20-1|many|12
CSARSGNQPQHF
TGCAGTGCTAGGTCCGGCAATCAGCCCCAGCATTTT